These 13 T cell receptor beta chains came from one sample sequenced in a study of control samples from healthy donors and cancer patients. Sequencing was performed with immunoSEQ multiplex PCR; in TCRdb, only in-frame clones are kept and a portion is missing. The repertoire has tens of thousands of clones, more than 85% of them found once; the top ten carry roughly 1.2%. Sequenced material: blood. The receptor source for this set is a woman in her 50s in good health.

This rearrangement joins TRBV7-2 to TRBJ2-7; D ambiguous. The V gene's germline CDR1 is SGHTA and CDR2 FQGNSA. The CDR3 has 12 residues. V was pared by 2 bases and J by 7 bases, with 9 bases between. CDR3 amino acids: CASSLRVGEQYF. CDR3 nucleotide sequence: TGTGCCAGCAGCTTACGGGTGGGTGAGCAGTACTTC. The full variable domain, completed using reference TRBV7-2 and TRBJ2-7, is GAGVSQSPSNKVTEKGKDVELRCDPISGHTALYWYRQSLGQGLEFLIYFQGNSAPDKSGLPSDRFSAERTGGSVSTLTIQRTQQEDSAVYLCASSLRVGEQYFGPGTRLTVT.

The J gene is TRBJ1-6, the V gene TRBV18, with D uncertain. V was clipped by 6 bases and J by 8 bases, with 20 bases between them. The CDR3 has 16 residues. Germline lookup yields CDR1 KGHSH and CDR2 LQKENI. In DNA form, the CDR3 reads TGTGCCAGCTCCCAATCCCCCAGTAACGGGGATTCACCCCTCCACTTT. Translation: CASSQSPSNGDSPLHF.

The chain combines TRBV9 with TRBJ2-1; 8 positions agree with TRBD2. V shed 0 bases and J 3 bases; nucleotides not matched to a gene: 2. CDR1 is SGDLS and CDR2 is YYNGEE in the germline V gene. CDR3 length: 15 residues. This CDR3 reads CASSVDGGDYNEQFF. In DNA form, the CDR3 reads TGTGCCAGCAGCGTAGACGGGGGGGACTACAATGAGCAGTTCTTC. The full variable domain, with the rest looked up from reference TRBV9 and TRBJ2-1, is DSGVTQTPKHLITATGQRVTLRCSPRSGDLSVYWYQQSLDQGLQFLIQYYNGEERAKGNILERFSAQQFPDLHSELNLSSLELGDSALYFCASSVDGGDYNEQFFGPGTRLTVL.

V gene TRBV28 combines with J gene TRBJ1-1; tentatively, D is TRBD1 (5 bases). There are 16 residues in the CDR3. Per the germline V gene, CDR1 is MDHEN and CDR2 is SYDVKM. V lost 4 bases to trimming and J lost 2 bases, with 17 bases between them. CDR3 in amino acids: CASSSPGVTGNTEAFF. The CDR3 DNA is TGTGCCAGCAGTTCCCCCGGAGTCACAGGAAACACTGAAGCTTTCTTT.

This CDR3 reads CASSISFSNQPQHF. In DNA, the CDR3 is TGTGCCAGTAGTATCAGCTTTAGCAATCAGCCCCAGCATTTT. V and J are TRBV19 and TRBJ1-5; D remains ambiguous. Germline assignment: CDR1 LNHDA and CDR2 SQIVND (reference sequence). The V gene lost 3 bases and the J gene lost 0 bases, with 6 bases spanning the gap. CDR3 length equals 14 residues.

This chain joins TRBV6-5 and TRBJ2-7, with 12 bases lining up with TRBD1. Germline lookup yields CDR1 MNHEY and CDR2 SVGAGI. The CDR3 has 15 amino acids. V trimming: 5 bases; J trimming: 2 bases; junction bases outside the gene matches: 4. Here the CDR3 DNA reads TGTGCCAGCAGTCCCCGGGACAGGGGGCCCTACGAGCAGTACTTC. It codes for CASSPRDRGPYEQYF.

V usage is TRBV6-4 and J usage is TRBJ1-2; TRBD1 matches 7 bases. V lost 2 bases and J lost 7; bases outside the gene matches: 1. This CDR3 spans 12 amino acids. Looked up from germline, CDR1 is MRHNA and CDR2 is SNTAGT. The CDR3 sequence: CASSDTGVGYTF. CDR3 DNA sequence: TGTGCCAGCAGTGACACAGGGGTTGGCTACACCTTC.

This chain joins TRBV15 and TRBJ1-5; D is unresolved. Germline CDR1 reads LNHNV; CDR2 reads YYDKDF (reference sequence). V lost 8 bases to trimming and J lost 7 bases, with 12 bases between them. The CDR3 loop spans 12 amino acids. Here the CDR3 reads CATASTGQPQHF. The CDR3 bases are TGTGCCACCGCTTCGACGGGACAGCCCCAGCATTTT.

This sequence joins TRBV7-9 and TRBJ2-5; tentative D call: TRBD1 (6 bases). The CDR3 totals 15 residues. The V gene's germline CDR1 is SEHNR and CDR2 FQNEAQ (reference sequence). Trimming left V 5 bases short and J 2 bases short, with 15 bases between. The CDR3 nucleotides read TGTGCCAGCAGCCCGATGGGACATTCGCAAGAGACCCAGTACTTC. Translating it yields CASSPMGHSQETQYF.

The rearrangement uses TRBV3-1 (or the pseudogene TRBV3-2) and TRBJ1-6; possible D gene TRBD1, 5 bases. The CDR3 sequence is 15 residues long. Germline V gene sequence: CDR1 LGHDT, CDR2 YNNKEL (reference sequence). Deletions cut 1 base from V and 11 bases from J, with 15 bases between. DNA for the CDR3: TGTGCCAGCAGCCAAGCCGGGAGGGGAGTCGCACCCCTCCACTTT. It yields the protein CASSQAGRGVAPLHF.

The CDR3 region is CASSLGVDHNEQFF. As DNA, the CDR3 is TGTGCCAGCAGCTTGGGCGTAGATCACAATGAGCAGTTCTTC. The V gene is TRBV7-2, the J gene TRBJ2-1, with no clear D. Germline CDR1 SGHTA, CDR2 FQGNSA. The CDR3 runs to 14 residues. Deletions cut 3 bases from V and 5 bases from J, with 11 bases between.

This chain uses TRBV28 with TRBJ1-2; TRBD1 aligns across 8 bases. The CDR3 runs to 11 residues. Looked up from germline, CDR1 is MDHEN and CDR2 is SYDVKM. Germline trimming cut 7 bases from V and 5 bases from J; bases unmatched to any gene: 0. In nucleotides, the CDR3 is TGTGCCAGCAACAGGGGGTATGGCTACACCTTC. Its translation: CASNRGYGYTF.

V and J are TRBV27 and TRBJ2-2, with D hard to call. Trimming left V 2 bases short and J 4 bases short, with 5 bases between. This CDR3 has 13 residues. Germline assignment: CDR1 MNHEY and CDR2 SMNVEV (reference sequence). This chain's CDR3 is CASSLSRTGELFF. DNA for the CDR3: TGTGCCAGCAGTTTAAGCCGCACCGGGGAGCTGTTTTTT.